The clone carrying this T cell receptor beta chain was counted a few times. Assay: immunoSEQ multiplex PCR; the TCRdb copy retains only in-frame clones and omits some. This sample has 84,000 or so clones, with 94% found just once. The source of the sample is a study of OX40 agonist ivuxolimab in advanced cancers. Study-level background: Patients got intravenous ivuxolimab at 0.01 to 10 mg/kg every 2 weeks.

This receptor was obtained from an adult with an advanced solid tumor such as melanoma, head and neck, liver or kidney cancer. Sequencing used CD4+ or CD8+ T cells sorted from blood, obtained in a trial of the OX40 agonist ivuxolimab.

CDR3 in amino acids: CASSLGRTGLSPLHF. CDR3 sequence (DNA): TGTGCCAGCAGCCTGGGCCGGACAGGGTTATCACCCCTCCACTTT. The chain has TRBV28 and TRBJ1-6, with TRBD1 matching 8 bases. The junction had 11 bases not matched to a gene; V was cut back by 6 bases and J by 10 bases. The CDR3 totals 15 residues. Germline CDR1 reads MDHEN; CDR2 reads SYDVKM.